The rows below give T cell receptor beta chains drawn from one sample of a study of graft-versus-host responses after intestinal transplantation. Assay: immunoSEQ multiplex PCR; the TCRdb copy retains only in-frame clones and omits some. The table has under 100,000 clones, about 94% seen once. Their recognized antigens are unknown. Sequences were derived from unstimulated CD4+ T cells sorted from spleen or lymph node cells, sampled before transplant. Source of these receptors: a human donor who was the organ donor for an intestinal transplant. Each CDR3 is given with its conserved first and last residue. The D gene is left open where the match is weak. The size field is filled for only some rows; it gives once, few, many or a size class.

clone_size	d_call	v_call	j_call	cdr3_length	cdr3_aa	cdr3_nt
-	-	TRBV7-2	TRBJ2-7	14	CASSPKIGSYEQYF	TGTGCCAGCAGCCCAAAGATCGGGTCCTACGAGCAGTACTTC
-	-	TRBV6-6	TRBJ1-2	14	CASSYSGKGNGYTF	TGTGCCAGCAGTTACTCAGGGAAAGGCAATGGCTACACCTTC
-	-	TRBV29-1	TRBJ2-5	12	CSVELQGETQYF	TGCAGCGTTGAACTACAGGGAGAGACCCAGTACTTC
-	TRBD1	TRBV4-1	TRBJ1-6	18	CASSQGDRRGGINSPLHF	TGCGCCAGCAGCCAAGGGGACAGGCGGGGCGGGATTAATTCACCCCTCCACTTT
-	-	TRBV5-4	TRBJ1-2	12	CASSLVGGGYTF	TGTGCCAGCAGCTTGGTTGGGGGAGGCTACACCTTC
-	-	TRBV30	TRBJ1-4	12	CAWSGRNEKLFF	TGTGCCTGGAGTGGTAGGAACGAAAAACTGTTTTTT
once	-	TRBV28	TRBJ1-1	12	CASRSGLSEAFF	TGTGCCAGCAGGTCTGGTCTCTCTGAAGCTTTCTTT
-	-	TRBV5-6	TRBJ1-4	15	CASSPHRATNEKLFF	TGTGCCAGCAGCCCGCACAGGGCAACTAATGAAAAACTGTTTTTT
once	TRBD1	TRBV7-2	TRBJ1-1	13	CASSRTGNTEAFF	TGTGCCAGCAGCCGGACAGGGAACACTGAAGCTTTCTTT
once	TRBD1	TRBV7-2	TRBJ1-3	19	CASSGRSGTGPFSGNTIYF	TGTGCCAGCAGCGGGAGGTCTGGGACAGGGCCCTTCTCTGGAAACACCATATATTTT
-	TRBD2	TRBV5-1	TRBJ2-3	14	CASSPGLNTDTQYF	TGCGCCAGCAGCCCGGGACTAAACACAGATACGCAGTATTTT
-	TRBD2	TRBV19	TRBJ2-5	16	CASSTGTAGDGETQYF	TGTGCCAGTAGTACGGGAACTGCGGGGGACGGGGAGACCCAGTACTTC
-	-	TRBV6-5	TRBJ2-1	14	CASSYYREYNEQFF	TGTGCCAGCAGTTACTACCGGGAGTACAATGAGCAGTTCTTC
-	-	TRBV19	TRBJ1-1	16	CASASLISVAPTEAFF	TGTGCCAGTGCAAGTTTGATATCAGTCGCCCCCACTGAAGCTTTCTTT
-	-	TRBV29-1	TRBJ2-6	12	CSALDTANVLTF	TGCAGCGCTTTGGACACCGCCAACGTCCTGACTTTC
-	-	TRBV6-5	TRBJ1-6	16	CASSYGGGSYNSPLHF	TGTGCCAGCAGTTACGGAGGAGGCTCCTATAATTCACCCCTCCACTTT
-	TRBD1	TRBV29-1	TRBJ1-4	14	CSVGMGQGREKLFF	TGCAGCGTTGGTATGGGACAGGGGAGGGAAAAACTGTTTTTT
few	-	TRBV18	TRBJ2-1	15	CASSPTAGTYNEQFF	TGTGCCAGCTCACCGACGGCCGGCACCTACAATGAGCAGTTCTTC
-	TRBD1	TRBV9	TRBJ1-1	14	CASSKQGANTEAFF	TGTGCCAGCAGTAAACAGGGGGCGAACACTGAAGCTTTCTTT
-	TRBD2	TRBV2	TRBJ2-5	12	CASSEAGGRSNF	TGTGCCAGCAGTGAAGCGGGGGGGAGGTCGAACTTC
once	TRBD1	TRBV6-6	TRBJ1-5	15	CASSYMTGGYQPQHF	TGTGCCAGCAGTTACATGACAGGGGGATATCAGCCCCAGCATTTT
-	-	TRBV29-1	TRBJ2-3	13	CSVEGTGTDTQYF	TGCAGCGTTGAAGGGACAGGCACAGATACGCAGTATTTT
-	TRBD2	TRBV5-4	TRBJ2-1	12	CASSLGTSGPFF	TGTGCCAGCAGCTTAGGGACTAGCGGTCCGTTCTTC
-	-	TRBV30	TRBJ2-5	13	CAWQGVAGETQYF	TGTGCCTGGCAGGGGGTAGCGGGGGAGACCCAGTACTTC
once	TRBD1	TRBV6-1	TRBJ1-1	13	CASSLEGQAEAFF	TGTGCCAGCAGCCTAGAGGGACAGGCTGAAGCTTTCTTT
-	-	TRBV7-7	TRBJ2-7	13	CASSLRGSEEQYF	TGTGCTAGCAGCTTGAGAGGATCAGAAGAGCAGTACTTC
-	-	TRBV6-1	TRBJ1-1	14	CASNRRGGDYEAFF	TGTGCCAGCAATCGGAGGGGGGGTGACTATGAAGCTTTCTTT
-	-	TRBV10-1	TRBJ1-4	13	CAGMGQTNEKLFF	TGCGCCGGCATGGGACAAACTAATGAAAAACTGTTTTTT
-	TRBD1	TRBV6-5	TRBJ1-2	15	CASSYAGGTNYGYTF	TGTGCCAGCAGTTACGCAGGGGGAACTAACTATGGCTACACCTTC
-	-	TRBV7-2	TRBJ1-6	12	CASSPPNSPLHF	TGTGCCAGCAGCCCCCCGAATTCACCCCTCCACTTT
-	-	TRBV2	TRBJ1-5	15	CASSEVNPQGQPQHF	TGTGCCAGCAGTGAAGTGAACCCACAGGGCCAGCCCCAGCATTTT
-	-	TRBV7-2	TRBJ1-3	15	CASSPGGVAGNTIYF	TGTGCCAGCAGCCCTGGAGGGGTAGCTGGAAACACCATATATTTT
-	-	TRBV7-7	TRBJ2-7	14	CASSLELGSYEQYF	TGTGCTAGCAGCTTAGAATTAGGGTCCTACGAGCAGTACTTC
-	TRBD2	TRBV5-4	TRBJ2-3	14	CASRASGGQDTQYF	TGTGCCAGCAGGGCTAGCGGGGGTCAGGATACGCAGTATTTT
-	-	TRBV28	TRBJ1-1	14	CASSLLVGRGEAFF	TGTGCCAGCAGTTTGTTGGTAGGGAGGGGTGAAGCTTTCTTT
-	TRBD1	TRBV6-6	TRBJ1-1	13	CASRQGVEAEAFF	TGTGCCAGCAGGCAGGGGGTGGAAGCTGAAGCTTTCTTT
-	TRBD1	TRBV6-6	TRBJ2-7	12	CASSRQGYEQYF	TGTGCCAGCAGCCGACAGGGTTACGAGCAGTACTTC
-	TRBD2	TRBV9	TRBJ2-5	15	CASSVVAGGRETQYF	TGTGCCAGCAGCGTCGTAGCGGGGGGGCGAGAGACCCAGTACTTC
-	TRBD2	TRBV5-1	TRBJ2-1	17	CASSRHQGGGAPNEQFF	TGCGCCAGCAGCCGACATCAAGGCGGGGGGGCTCCCAATGAGCAGTTCTTC
-	TRBD2	TRBV2	TRBJ2-5	14	CASTIGLAGETQYF	TGTGCCAGCACCATCGGACTAGCGGGGGAGACCCAGTACTTC
-	-	TRBV6-6	TRBJ1-4	14	CASSPGMTNEKLFF	TGTGCCAGCAGTCCGGGGATGACTAATGAAAAACTGTTTTTT
-	TRBD1	TRBV5-8	TRBJ1-2	15	CASSLDLGTAYGYTF	TGTGCCAGCAGCTTGGATCTTGGGACAGCCTATGGCTACACCTTC
-	TRBD1	TRBV28	TRBJ1-2	13	CASSLQGVDGYTF	TGTGCCAGCAGTTTACAGGGGGTGGATGGCTACACCTTC
-	TRBD1	TRBV25-1	TRBJ2-7	13	CASSLNRGYEQYF	TGTGCCAGCAGTTTAAACAGGGGGTACGAGCAGTACTTC
-	-	TRBV19	TRBJ1-2	14	CASSIEDRNYGYTF	TGTGCCAGTAGTATAGAGGACAGAAACTATGGCTACACCTTC
-	-	TRBV2	TRBJ1-5	13	CASSEGRAQPQHF	TGTGCCAGCAGTGAAGGCAGGGCACAGCCCCAGCATTTT
-	TRBD2	TRBV7-2	TRBJ2-5	16	CASSLGKAGGPETQYF	TGTGCCAGCAGCTTAGGGAAAGCGGGGGGGCCGGAGACCCAGTACTTC
-	TRBD2	TRBV6-5	TRBJ2-7	15	CASSSDPGGTYEQYF	TGTGCCAGCAGTTCGGACCCGGGAGGAACTTACGAGCAGTACTTC
-	-	TRBV11-3	TRBJ2-1	15	CASSLYGGPYNEQFF	TGTGCCAGCAGCTTATACGGGGGGCCCTACAATGAGCAGTTCTTC
-	-	TRBV9	TRBJ2-2	14	CASSTGRITGELFF	TGTGCCAGCAGCACAGGGAGGATAACCGGGGAGCTGTTTTTT
-	-	TRBV23-1	TRBJ1-5	16	CAGSQSYRVLNQPQHF	TGCGCCGGCAGTCAATCCTACAGGGTACTCAATCAGCCCCAGCATTTT
once	-	TRBV6-5	TRBJ1-1	15	CASSPTGSGNTEAFF	TGTGCCAGCAGTCCAACAGGATCCGGGAACACTGAAGCTTTCTTT
-	-	TRBV9	TRBJ1-6	14	CASSVGRETSPLHF	TGTGCCAGCAGCGTAGGAAGAGAAACTTCACCCCTCCACTTT
once	TRBD2	TRBV16	TRBJ2-1	16	CASSPMTSGGQNEQFF	TGTGCCAGCAGCCCGATGACTAGCGGGGGGCAGAATGAGCAGTTCTTC
-	TRBD1	TRBV7-8	TRBJ2-1	16	CASSGGQGASYNEQFF	TGTGCCAGCAGCGGAGGACAGGGGGCTTCATACAATGAGCAGTTCTTC
-	-	TRBV2	TRBJ1-2	15	CASRQGQGANYGYTF	TGTGCCAGCAGGCAGGGACAAGGTGCTAACTATGGCTACACCTTC
-	-	TRBV7-3	TRBJ2-7	13	CASSSIPSGEQYF	TGTGCCAGCAGCTCCATACCGTCCGGCGAGCAGTACTTC
-	-	TRBV18	TRBJ2-7	14	CASSPQGTSYEQYF	TGTGCCAGCTCACCGCAGGGGACCTCCTACGAGCAGTACTTC
-	TRBD1	TRBV11-2	TRBJ1-4	15	CASSLTRQGAVKLFF	TGTGCCAGCAGCTTAACCCGCCAGGGGGCTGTAAAACTGTTTTTT
-	TRBD1	TRBV27	TRBJ1-3	14	CASSRTGAGNTIYF	TGTGCCAGCAGTAGGACAGGGGCTGGAAACACCATATATTTT